This T cell receptor (beta chain) is drawn from a study of cytomegalovirus exposure and HLA in healthy donors. Overall study results and limits: It was approximately 150 TCR beta chains that were listed as cytomegalovirus-associated. Excluded were some V segments that proved indistinguishable, including TRBV6-2 and TRBV6-3. Most CMV-associated TCR beta chains were later found to appear HLA-restricted.

This PCR relied on a set of 60 Vbeta primers and 13 Jbeta primers. Repertoires were generated with immunoSEQ multiplex PCR, while TCRdb's copy carries only in-frame clones and drops some. The sample lists approximately 140,000 clones, more than 70% seen once, with under 5.5% in the top ten. Concerning this clone itself: The antigen remains unidentified.

Germline values: CDR1 SNHLY, CDR2 FYNNEI. The CDR3 is 19 residues long. V lost 3 bases and J lost 1; bases outside the gene matches: 11. The rearrangement uses TRBV2 and TRBJ1-6; 8 bases match TRBD1. The TCR was taken from a woman between 50 and 59 years old in good health and CMV-seronegative. The specimen sequenced was PBMCs. The CDR3: CASSDPQGQGGSYNSPLHF. CDR3 DNA: TGTGCCAGCAGTGATCCTCAAGGACAGGGTGGGTCCTATAATTCACCCCTCCACTTT.